The rows below give T cell receptor beta chains drawn from one sample of a study of OX40 agonist ivuxolimab in advanced cancers. Sequencing used immunoSEQ multiplex PCR; TCRdb keeps in-frame clones, though not all of them. The sample lists 77,000 or so clones; over 80% were seen once. The material sequenced was CD4+ or CD8+ T cells sorted from blood, taken in a trial of the OX40 agonist ivuxolimab. These receptors all stem from an adult with an advanced solid tumor such as melanoma, head and neck, liver or kidney cancer. The CDR3 runs from the conserved cysteine through the conserved F or W. D genes are given only for firm matches. Clone size appears in some rows only: once, few, many, or a class for an expanded clone.

v_call	clone_size	d_call	j_call	cdr3_aa	cdr3_nt
TRBV5-4	-	-	TRBJ1-1	CASSPGPGGDTEAFF	TGTGCCAGCAGCCCGGGACCGGGGGGTGACACTGAAGCTTTCTTT
TRBV18	-	-	TRBJ2-7	CASSPPAASYEQYF	TGTGCCAGCTCACCGCCGGCAGCTTCCTACGAGCAGTACTTC
TRBV6-1	-	-	TRBJ1-6	CASSDALTYNSPLHF	TGTGCCAGCAGTGACGCCCTAACTTATAATTCACCCCTCCACTTT
TRBV14	-	-	TRBJ2-7	CASSQVRDFGEQYF	TGTGCCAGCAGCCAGGTTCGGGATTTCGGAGAGCAGTACTTC
TRBV5-1	-	-	TRBJ2-5	CASSLIGGPQETQYF	TGCGCCAGCAGCTTGATCGGGGGGCCCCAAGAGACCCAGTACTTC
TRBV7-6	-	-	TRBJ2-2	CASSPDFPSNTGELFF	TGTGCCAGCAGCCCAGACTTTCCTTCGAACACCGGGGAGCTGTTTTTT
TRBV4-2	-	TRBD2	TRBJ2-3	CASSPGLAGTVDTQYF	TGTGCCAGCAGCCCTGGACTAGCGGGGACGGTGGATACGCAGTATTTT
TRBV5-4	-	TRBD1	TRBJ2-3	CASSSRLTGLTDTQYF	TGTGCCAGCAGCTCCCGGTTGACAGGGCTTACAGATACGCAGTATTTT
TRBV5-1	-	-	TRBJ1-5	CASWAGDLVDQPQHF	TGCGCCAGCTGGGCTGGGGATTTAGTTGATCAGCCCCAGCATTTT
TRBV7-8	-	TRBD1	TRBJ1-5	CASSLVTGAGNQPQHF	TGTGCCAGCAGCTTAGTAACAGGGGCTGGAAATCAGCCCCAGCATTTT
TRBV11-2	-	TRBD2	TRBJ2-7	CASSLDPGLTYEQYF	TGTGCCAGCAGCTTAGACCCGGGACTAACCTACGAGCAGTACTTC
TRBV30	-	TRBD1	TRBJ1-4	CAWSSSQGARLKLFF	TGTGCCTGGAGTTCATCACAGGGGGCACGTCTGAAACTGTTTTTT
TRBV5-1	-	-	TRBJ2-7	CASSEPGPYEQYF	TGCGCCTCAAGCGAGCCAGGGCCCTACGAGCAGTACTTC
TRBV4-3	-	-	TRBJ1-3	CASSLGHSSGNTIYF	TGCGCCAGCAGCCTGGGACATTCCTCTGGAAACACCATATATTTT
TRBV6-5	-	TRBD1	TRBJ2-7	CASRADRVPYEQYF	TGTGCCAGCAGGGCCGACAGGGTGCCCTACGAGCAGTACTTC
TRBV4-3	-	-	TRBJ1-4	CASVGGETTNEKLFF	TGCGCCAGCGTAGGAGGAGAAACAACTAATGAAAAACTGTTTTTT
TRBV27	-	TRBD1	TRBJ2-1	CASSFPAGTGRNEQFF	TGTGCCAGCAGTTTCCCAGCCGGGACAGGGCGAAATGAGCAGTTCTTC
TRBV15	-	TRBD1	TRBJ2-7	CATSPHRGTYEQYF	TGTGCCACCAGCCCTCACAGGGGAACCTACGAGCAGTACTTC
TRBV28	-	TRBD1	TRBJ1-2	CASRPQGDSNYGYTF	TGTGCCAGCAGGCCCCAGGGGGATTCTAACTATGGCTACACCTTC
TRBV7-9	-	-	TRBJ2-1	CASSPRPLASSYNEQFF	TGTGCCAGCAGCCCCAGGCCCCTAGCGAGCTCCTACAATGAGCAGTTCTTC
TRBV4-2	-	TRBD2	TRBJ2-2	CASSQGTSGGFNTGELFF	TGTGCCAGCAGCCAAGGGACTAGCGGGGGATTCAACACCGGGGAGCTGTTTTTT
TRBV10-2	-	TRBD1	TRBJ2-5	CASSGYRQGALGTQYF	TGCGCCAGCAGTGGATATCGACAGGGGGCGCTTGGGACCCAGTACTTC
TRBV7-8	-	-	TRBJ2-7	CASSLIKGASYEQYF	TGTGCCAGCAGCTTAATTAAAGGGGCTTCCTACGAGCAGTACTTC
TRBV27	-	-	TRBJ1-4	CASRGVGEKLFF	TGTGCCAGCAGGGGGGTAGGGGAAAAACTGTTTTTT
TRBV6-1	-	-	TRBJ1-2	CASYNGYTF	TGTGCCAGTTATAATGGCTACACCTTC
TRBV5-4	-	TRBD2	TRBJ2-5	CASTTGGGNGQETQYF	TGTGCCAGCACCACTGGGGGGGGAAACGGCCAAGAGACCCAGTACTTC
TRBV5-1	-	-	TRBJ2-3	CASSFEQKPTTDTQYF	TGCGCCAGCAGTTTTGAGCAGAAACCAACCACAGATACGCAGTATTTT
TRBV5-8	-	-	TRBJ2-1	CASQVQGMAGGMQFF	TGTGCCAGCCAAGTCCAGGGAATGGCAGGGGGGATGCAGTTCTTC
TRBV28	-	TRBD2	TRBJ2-1	CASSSLAVSSYNEQFF	TGTGCCAGCAGTTCCCTAGCGGTTAGCTCCTACAATGAGCAGTTCTTC
TRBV28	-	-	TRBJ1-5	CASSLLASQPQHF	TGTGCCAGCAGTTTATTAGCAAGCCAGCCCCAGCATTTT
TRBV28	-	-	TRBJ2-6	CASRLDSGANVLTF	TGTGCCAGCAGGCTAGACTCTGGGGCCAACGTCCTGACTTTC
TRBV11-2	-	TRBD1	TRBJ2-7	CASSLESGTGREQYF	TGTGCCAGCAGCTTAGAATCCGGGACAGGGCGCGAGCAGTACTTC
TRBV7-8	-	TRBD2	TRBJ2-1	CASSLQLLAGGNEQFF	TGTGCCAGCAGCTTACAGTTACTAGCGGGGGGAAATGAGCAGTTCTTC
TRBV28	few	-	TRBJ1-5	CASSSLNSQPQHF	TGTGCCAGCAGTTCCTTGAACTCTCAGCCCCAGCATTTT
TRBV13	-	-	TRBJ2-2	CASSTGHTGELFF	TGTGCCAGCAGCACAGGACACACCGGGGAGCTGTTTTTT
TRBV5-6	-	TRBD1	TRBJ2-7	CASSLAGGTGVQQYF	TGTGCCAGCAGCTTGGCCGGAGGGACAGGGGTTCAGCAGTACTTC
TRBV6-5	-	TRBD1	TRBJ1-3	CASSPTGGNGNTIYF	TGTGCCAGCAGCCCGACAGGGGGCAATGGAAACACCATATATTTT
TRBV7-2	-	TRBD1	TRBJ1-1	CASSLATGGYTEAFF	TGTGCCAGCAGCTTAGCCACAGGGGGCTACACTGAAGCTTTCTTT
TRBV14	-	-	TRBJ1-2	CASSQGDFYGYTF	TGTGCCAGCAGCCAAGGTGACTTCTATGGCTACACCTTC
TRBV7-2	-	-	TRBJ1-1	CASSKHITNTEAFF	TGTGCCAGCAGCAAACACATCACGAACACTGAAGCTTTCTTT
TRBV15	-	-	TRBJ2-5	CATSRGGSDLETQYF	TGTGCCACCAGCAGAGGGGGTAGTGATTTGGAGACCCAGTACTTC
TRBV10-2	-	TRBD2	TRBJ2-2	CASSGTSANTGELFF	TGCGCCAGCAGTGGGACTAGCGCCAACACCGGGGAGCTGTTTTTT
TRBV9	once	TRBD1	TRBJ2-5	CASSVGLVSGGGYATQYF	TGTGCCAGCAGCGTAGGTTTAGTGTCAGGGGGTGGGTACGCGACCCAGTACTTC
TRBV5-1	-	-	TRBJ2-5	CASSLGQPQETQYF	TGCGCCAGCAGCTTAGGACAGCCCCAAGAGACCCAGTACTTC
TRBV6-5	-	TRBD1	TRBJ1-1	CASRSQGAVGTEAFF	TGTGCCAGCAGGTCCCAGGGGGCGGTCGGCACTGAAGCTTTCTTT
TRBV7-8	-	-	TRBJ2-5	CASSLEAGMVRETQYF	TGTGCCAGCAGCCTCGAGGCAGGGATGGTAAGAGAGACCCAGTACTTC
TRBV5-1	-	-	TRBJ2-7	CASSLLQSFYEQYF	TGCGCCAGCAGCTTGCTACAGAGTTTCTACGAGCAGTACTTC
TRBV7-3	-	-	TRBJ1-6	CASSLNAGSPLHF	TGTGCCAGCAGCTTAAATGCGGGGTCACCCCTCCACTTT
TRBV28	few	-	TRBJ2-7	CAISGDYEQYF	TGTGCCATCAGTGGCGACTACGAGCAGTACTTC
TRBV10-3	-	TRBD2	TRBJ2-3	CAISEGSGGTTDTQYF	TGTGCCATCAGTGAAGGTAGCGGGGGAACCACAGATACGCAGTATTTT
TRBV11-2	-	-	TRBJ2-3	CASSLGLVGSVGDTQYF	TGTGCCAGCAGCTTAGGGTTAGTCGGGAGTGTTGGAGATACGCAGTATTTT
TRBV7-9	-	-	TRBJ2-3	CASSLELGNPDTQYF	TGTGCCAGCAGCTTAGAGCTGGGGAACCCAGATACGCAGTATTTT
TRBV5-8	-	-	TRBJ2-1	CASSLVYSGYNEQFF	TGTGCCAGCAGCTTGGTTTACTCGGGGTACAATGAGCAGTTCTTC
TRBV28	-	TRBD1	TRBJ1-4	CASSFGQGAQGEKLFF	TGTGCCAGCAGTTTCGGACAGGGGGCGCAGGGCGAAAAACTGTTTTTT
TRBV9	-	-	TRBJ2-7	CASSVGGANAYEQYF	TGTGCCAGCAGCGTAGGGGGGGCTAACGCCTACGAGCAGTACTTC
TRBV5-1	-	-	TRBJ1-1	CASSFENTEAFF	TGCGCCAGCAGCTTCGAGAACACTGAAGCTTTCTTT
TRBV7-9	-	-	TRBJ1-4	CASSMRPDSELFF	TGTGCCAGCAGCATGCGGCCAGATTCTGAACTGTTTTTT
TRBV2	-	-	TRBJ2-4	CASSEGRGDNIQYF	TGTGCCAGCAGTGAGGGTAGGGGGGACAACATTCAGTACTTC
TRBV18	-	-	TRBJ2-5	CASSQMADQETQYF	TGTGCCAGCTCACAAATGGCAGATCAAGAGACCCAGTACTTC
TRBV28	-	TRBD2	TRBJ2-1	CASKPAGTSSFNEQFF	TGTGCCAGCAAACCCGCCGGGACTAGTAGTTTCAATGAGCAGTTCTTC